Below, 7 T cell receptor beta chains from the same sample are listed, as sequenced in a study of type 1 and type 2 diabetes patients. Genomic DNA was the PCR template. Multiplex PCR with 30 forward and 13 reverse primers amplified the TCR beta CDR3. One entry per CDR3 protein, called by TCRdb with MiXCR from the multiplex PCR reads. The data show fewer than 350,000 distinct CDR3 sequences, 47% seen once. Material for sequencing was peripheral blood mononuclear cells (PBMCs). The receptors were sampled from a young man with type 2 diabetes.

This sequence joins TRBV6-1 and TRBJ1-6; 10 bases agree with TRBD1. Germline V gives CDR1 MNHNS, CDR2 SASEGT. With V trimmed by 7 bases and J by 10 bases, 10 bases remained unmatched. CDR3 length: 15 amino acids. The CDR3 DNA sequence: TGTGCCAGCACGCACCCCGGGACAGGGGCCTCACCCCTCCACTTT. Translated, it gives CASTHPGTGASPLHF.

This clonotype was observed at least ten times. The CDR3 sequence: CSARVPNQETQYF. The CDR3 region has the DNA TGCAGTGCTAGGGTTCCAAACCAAGAGACCCAGTACTTC. V gene TRBV20-1 combines with J gene TRBJ2-5, with D unclear. CDR1 is DFQATT, CDR2 SNEGSKA, per germline (reference sequence). This CDR3 is built from 13 residues. Trimming shortened V by 3 bases and J by 0 bases, and 8 bases separated the two germline ends.

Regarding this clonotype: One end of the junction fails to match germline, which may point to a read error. The CDR3 spells CASSLSGSSYNEQSF. DNA of the CDR3: TGTGCCAGCAGCTTAAGCGGGAGCTCCTACAATGAGCAGTCCTTC. The rearrangement joins TRBV7-3 to TRBJ2-1, with 7 bases matching TRBD2. Germline V CDR1 and CDR2: SGHTA, FQGTGA. There are 15 residues in the CDR3.

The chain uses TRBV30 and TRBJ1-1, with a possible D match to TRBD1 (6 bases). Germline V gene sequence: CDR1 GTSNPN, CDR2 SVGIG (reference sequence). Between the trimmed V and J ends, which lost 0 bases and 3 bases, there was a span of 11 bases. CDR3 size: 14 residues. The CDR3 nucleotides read TGTGCCTGGAGTGTTCCGAGACAGGACACTGAAGCTTTCTTT. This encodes CAWSVPRQDTEAFF.

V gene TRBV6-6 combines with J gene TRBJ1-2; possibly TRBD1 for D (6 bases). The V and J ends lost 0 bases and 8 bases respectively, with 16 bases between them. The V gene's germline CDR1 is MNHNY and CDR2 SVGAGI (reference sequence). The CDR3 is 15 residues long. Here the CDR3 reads CASSYSGASGEGYTF. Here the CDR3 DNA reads TGTGCCAGCAGTTACTCGGGGGCGTCGGGTGAAGGCTACACCTTC.

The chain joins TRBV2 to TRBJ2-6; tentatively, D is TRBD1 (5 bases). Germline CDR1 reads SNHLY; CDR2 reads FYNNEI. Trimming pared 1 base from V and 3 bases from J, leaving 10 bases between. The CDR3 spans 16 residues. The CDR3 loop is CASSEGAGLGANVLTF. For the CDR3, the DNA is TGTGCCAGCAGTGAAGGTGCAGGGCTTGGGGCCAACGTCCTGACTTTC. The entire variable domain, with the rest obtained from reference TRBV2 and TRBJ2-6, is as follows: EPEVTQTPSHQVTQMGQEVILRCVPISNHLYFYWYRQILGQKVEFLVSFYNNEISEKSEIFDDQFSVERPDGSNFTLKIRSTKLEDSAMYFCASSEGAGLGANVLTFGAGSRLTVL.

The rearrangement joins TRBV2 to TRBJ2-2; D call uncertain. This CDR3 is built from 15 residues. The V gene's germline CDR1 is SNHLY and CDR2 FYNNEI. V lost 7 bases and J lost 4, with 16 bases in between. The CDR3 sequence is CASKVEVFSTGELFF. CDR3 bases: TGTGCCAGCAAGGTAGAGGTGTTTAGCACCGGGGAGCTGTTTTTT.